These 24 T cell receptor beta chains share one sample of origin, sequenced in a study of shared clonotypes between healthy human individuals. The protocol was immunoSEQ multiplex PCR, while the TCRdb copy is restricted to in-frame clones and leaves out a portion. Of about 600,000 clones in the sample, roughly 97% were seen once. The sequencing input was naive CD4+ T cells sorted from blood. As to subset: CD45RA+ positively selected. The receptors originated from a woman aged 30 to 39 in good health.

The chain joins TRBV13 to TRBJ2-5, with TRBD1 matching over 7 bases. The end of the DNA is better explained by TRBJ2-7, so the J call may be wrong. The CDR3 sequence is 16 residues long. Germline V gene data show CDR1 as PRHDT and CDR2 as FYEKMQ (reference sequence). The CDR3 here is CASSSTYRDSPYEQYF. The DNA of the CDR3 is TGTGCCAGCAGCTCCACCTACCGGGACAGCCCCTACGAGCAGTACTTC.

The V gene is TRBV5-5, the J gene TRBJ2-7; TRBD2 might be the D (6 bases). This CDR3 has 13 residues. Per the germline V gene, CDR1 is SGHKS and CDR2 is YYEKEE (reference sequence). Trimming removed 4 bases at V and 6 bases at J, with 14 bases between. The CDR3 reads CASSRTREREQYF. CDR3 sequence (DNA): TGTGCCAGCAGCAGGACACGGGAGCGCGAGCAGTACTTC.

The CDR3 protein is CASIGQSNTGELFF. The CDR3, as DNA: TGTGCCAGCATTGGGCAGTCGAACACCGGGGAGCTGTTTTTT. The chain carries TRBV2 and TRBJ2-2; no clear D. V dropped 7 bases and J dropped 0 bases, with 9 bases sitting between them. Germline V gene sequence: CDR1 SNHLY, CDR2 FYNNEI. The CDR3 is 14 residues long.

The chain joins TRBV9 to TRBJ2-1, with 7 bases lining up with TRBD1. The CDR3 loop spans 15 amino acids. CDR1 and CDR2 from the germline V gene are SGDLS and YYNGEE. V was clipped by 3 bases and J by 3 bases; unmatched bases: 6. Here the CDR3 reads CASSGQGGDYNEQFF. For the CDR3, the DNA is TGTGCCAGCAGCGGACAAGGGGGCGACTACAATGAGCAGTTCTTC.

The J gene is TRBJ1-2, the V gene TRBV5-8; 7 bases are shared with TRBD1. V shed 2 bases and J 1 base; nucleotides not matched to a gene: 8. The length of the CDR3 is 16 residues. The germline gives CDR1 SGHTS, CDR2 YDEGEE. The DNA of the CDR3 is TGTGCCAGCAGCTTCCTCGGGACAGCGAATAACTATGGCTACACCTTC. Encoded protein: CASSFLGTANNYGYTF.

The rearrangement joins TRBV2 to TRBJ1-5; unclear D gene. The germline V and J ends were trimmed by 6 bases and 3 bases, with 6 bases remaining between them. Germline V gene sequence: CDR1 SNHLY, CDR2 FYNNEI. The CDR3 consists of 12 residues. The CDR3 DNA reads as TGTGCCAGCAGCGTCGCCAATCAGCCCCAGCATTTT. Residues: CASSVANQPQHF. Based on the CDR3 plus reference TRBV2 and TRBJ1-5, the full variable domain is EPEVTQTPSHQVTQMGQEVILRCVPISNHLYFYWYRQILGQKVEFLVSFYNNEISEKSEIFDDQFSVERPDGSNFTLKIRSTKLEDSAMYFCASSVANQPQHFGDGTRLSIL.

The chain uses TRBV28 and TRBJ1-2, with 10 bases identical to TRBD1. The V gene's germline CDR1 is MDHEN and CDR2 SYDVKM. This CDR3 comprises 15 residues. With V trimmed by 2 bases and J by 3 bases, 3 bases remained unmatched. The CDR3 loop reads CASSLTGTGDYGYTF. Written as DNA, the CDR3 is TGTGCCAGCAGTTTAACGGGGACAGGGGACTATGGCTACACCTTC.

This clone was counted once. This chain uses TRBV6-5 with TRBJ2-4, with D tentatively TRBD1 (5 bases). Deletions cut 2 bases from V and 10 bases from J, with 12 bases between. This CDR3 has 13 amino acids. The germline V gene encodes CDR1 MNHEY and CDR2 SVGAGI. The DNA of the CDR3 is TGTGCCAGCAGTTACCGACAGTCTAGTATTCAGTACTTC. This sequence encodes CASSYRQSSIQYF.

V is TRBV14 and J is TRBJ1-1; D is perhaps TRBD1 (6 bases). Per the germline V gene, CDR1 is SGHDN and CDR2 is FVKESK. The CDR3 is 17 residues long. The V end lost 1 base, the J end lost 3 bases, and 18 bases lay between the germline ends. CDR3 sequence: CASSQGYRVSGDTEAFF. The CDR3 DNA sequence: TGTGCCAGCAGCCAAGGCTACAGGGTGAGTGGTGACACTGAAGCTTTCTTT.

As concerns this clone: The same CDR3 is also encoded by other DNA sequences in this sample. The chain joins TRBV5-1 to TRBJ1-4; no definite D call. The CDR3 is 13 residues long. Trimming removed 0 bases at V and 3 bases at J, with 3 bases between. The germline V gene has CDR1 SGHRS and CDR2 YFSETQ. CDR3 coding DNA: TGCGCCAGCAGCTTGGACCCTAATGAAAAACTGTTTTTT. It encodes CASSLDPNEKLFF.

The chain uses TRBV27 and TRBJ2-6; D gene unclear. Germline V lookup: CDR1 MNHEY, CDR2 SMNVEV (reference sequence). The V end was cut by 5 bases, the J end by 0 bases, with 8 bases between. This CDR3 comprises 15 residues. The CDR3 coding sequence is TGTGCCAGCAGTCAGACGGCCTCTGGGGCCAACGTCCTGACTTTC. It specifies CASSQTASGANVLTF. The whole variable domain, filled in from reference TRBV27 and TRBJ2-6, reads EAQVTQNPRYLITVTGKKLTVTCSQNMNHEYMSWYRQDPGLGLRQIYYSMNVEVTDKGDVPEGYKVSRKEKRNFPLILESPSPNQTSLYFCASSQTASGANVLTFGAGSRLTVL.

The chain links TRBV6-5 to TRBJ2-1; the match to TRBD2 covers 10 bases. CDR1 and CDR2 (germline): MNHEY, SVGAGI. The trim removed 5 bases at V and 2 bases at J, leaving 3 bases unmatched. The CDR3 totals 15 residues. CDR3 region: CASSRSGRAYNEQFF. The CDR3 DNA sequence: TGTGCCAGCAGTCGAAGCGGGAGGGCCTACAATGAGCAGTTCTTC.

The chain uses TRBV19 and TRBJ2-5; 12 bases are a match to TRBD2. V dropped 4 bases and J dropped 3; count of bases not matched to a gene: 0. Germline assignment: CDR1 LNHDA and CDR2 SQIVND (reference sequence). The length of the CDR3 is 14 residues. For the CDR3, the DNA is TGTGCCAGTAGTAGGACTAGCGGGAAAGAGACCCAGTACTTC. Amino acids: CASSRTSGKETQYF.

The chain recombines TRBV5-1 with TRBJ1-1; D unresolved. Germline V gene data show CDR1 as SGHRS and CDR2 as YFSETQ. The length of the CDR3 is 14 residues. V was shortened by 3 bases and J by 3 bases, with 12 bases between the two germline ends. The CDR3 sequence is CASSSRRSHTEAFF. CDR3 bases: TGCGCCAGCAGCTCCCGTCGCAGCCACACTGAAGCTTTCTTT.

This rearrangement joins TRBV28 to TRBJ1-4; D is unresolved. V lost 5 bases and J lost 2, with 15 bases in between. Germline values: CDR1 MDHEN, CDR2 SYDVKM. The CDR3 is 16 amino acids. CDR3 nucleotides: TGTGCCAGCAGTCCCCCAGGCGGCGTCACTAATGAAAAACTGTTTTTT. It yields the protein CASSPPGGVTNEKLFF.

This chain uses TRBV7-2 with TRBJ1-3; a weak D match, TRBD1 (5 bases). Trimming left V 3 bases short and J 4 bases short, with 10 bases between. Germline assignment: CDR1 SGHTA and CDR2 FQGNSA. This CDR3 is 14 amino acids long. The CDR3 reads CASSFGGYGNTIYF. The DNA of the CDR3 is TGTGCCAGCAGCTTCGGGGGGTACGGAAACACCATATATTTT.

This clone was seen only once. This chain joins TRBV7-8 and TRBJ2-1, with a possible D match to TRBD1 (5 bases). V lost 2 bases, J lost 8 bases, and 16 bases lay in between. Per the germline V gene, CDR1 is SGHVS and CDR2 is FQNEAQ. The CDR3 is made up of 15 amino acids. The CDR3 nucleotides read TGTGCCAGCAGCTTATATCGGGCCAGGGTTGATGAGCAGTTCTTC. Translation: CASSLYRARVDEQFF.

The chain recombines TRBV5-1 with TRBJ1-2; D not certain. Germline loops: CDR1 SGHRS, CDR2 YFSETQ. The CDR3 loop spans 14 amino acids. The V and J ends lost 0 bases and 5 bases respectively, with 11 bases between them. The CDR3 sequence: CASSLVPGLYGYTF. For the CDR3, the DNA is TGCGCCAGCAGCTTGGTGCCAGGCTTATATGGCTACACCTTC.

The chain links TRBV28 to TRBJ2-2; the match to TRBD1 covers 9 bases. Germline V gives CDR1 MDHEN, CDR2 SYDVKM. CDR3 length: 15 amino acids. V was clipped by 1 base and J by 7 bases; unmatched bases: 4. CDR3 protein: CASSLSQGAGGELFF. The DNA of the CDR3 is TGTGCCAGCAGTTTATCACAGGGGGCCGGCGGGGAGCTGTTTTTT.

This clone has a single count. The chain has TRBV18 and TRBJ1-5; tentative D call: TRBD1 (6 bases). Germline values: CDR1 KGHSH, CDR2 LQKENI. This CDR3 has 15 residues. V was clipped by 6 bases and J by 0 bases, with 12 bases between them. This chain's CDR3 is CASSKGVNSNQPQHF. The DNA for the CDR3 is TGTGCCAGCTCTAAGGGGGTGAATAGCAATCAGCCCCAGCATTTT.

This rearrangement joins TRBV7-8 to TRBJ2-7; TRBD1 might be the D (5 bases). This CDR3 comprises 14 residues. Germline CDR1 and CDR2: SGHVS and FQNEAQ. V was clipped by 5 bases and J by 3 bases, with 14 bases between them. The CDR3 sequence is CASSVRDWLYEQYF. The DNA of the CDR3 is TGTGCCAGCAGCGTCAGGGATTGGCTCTACGAGCAGTACTTC.

The CDR3 reads CASSAAGTAPNYGYTF. DNA of the CDR3: TGTGCCAGCAGTGCCGCCGGGACAGCTCCTAACTATGGCTACACCTTC. This rearrangement joins TRBV28 to TRBJ1-2, with TRBD1 matching 7 bases. Germline V CDR1 and CDR2: MDHEN, SYDVKM. The CDR3 consists of 16 residues. V lost 5 bases, J lost 0 bases, and 9 bases stayed unmatched.

V gene TRBV7-6 combines with J gene TRBJ1-1, with a weak D call TRBD1 (6 bases). The CDR3 spans 13 residues. Trimming cost V 5 bases and J 11 bases, with 18 bases left between them. Germline V lookup: CDR1 SGHVS, CDR2 FNYEAQ. The CDR3 sequence: CASSLGGAPRAFF. The CDR3 DNA is TGTGCCAGCAGCCTAGGGGGGGCCCCGAGGGCTTTCTTT.

For this clone: The junction differs from germline at one of its ends, possibly a read error. This chain links TRBV18 with TRBJ2-7; D possibly corresponds to TRBD1 (6 bases). The CDR3 runs to 16 residues. Germline values: CDR1 KGHSH, CDR2 LQKENI. The CDR3 bases are TGTGCCAGCTCACCGAATGGACAGAGTTCTACCCACGAGCAGTGCTTC. Its protein product is CASSPNGQSSTHEQCF.